A single T cell receptor (beta chain) is shown here with its context. Methods used by the authors: Estimates of nucleated cell counts were drawn from the amplification of reference gene primers. TCRdb keeps only in-frame clones here, not all; method: immunoSEQ multiplex PCR. V and J calls and clone size come straight from that table; D and trimming were deduced from the DNA. The sample shows about 98,000 clones, 65% to 85% of them seen only once. V was pared by 5 bases and J by 0 bases, with 13 bases between. The CDR3 spans 15 residues. The germline V gene encodes CDR1 ENHRY and CDR2 SYGVKD. These data are taken from a study of blood T cell repertoires in COVID-19. Study-level background: Both acute and convalescent COVID-19 samples were obtained from the United States, Italy and Spain. T cells, B-cell-depleted T cells, or PBMCs provided the cDNA or gDNA that served as material.

Sequenced sample: peripheral blood. The sequence was obtained from an elderly woman with acute or convalescent COVID-19. The chain uses TRBV10-3 and TRBJ2-5; perhaps TRBD2 as D (5 bases). The CDR3 DNA follows: TGTGCCATCAGTCCCCTTAGGGAGTACCAAGAGACCCAGTACTTC. As protein: CAISPLREYQETQYF.